The T cell receptor (beta chain) described here comes from a study of T cells in Graves' hyperthyroidism and ophthalmopathy. At first hyperthyroidism diagnosis, before any ophthalmopathy symptoms, the blood sample was collected. RNA transcripts yielded amplified TCR beta CDR3 regions. The HTBI set primed first-round TCR CDR3 RT-PCR. TCRdb independently ran MiXCR on the multiplex PCR reads; one entry per CDR3 protein. The table records nearly 600,000 distinct CDR3 sequences, approximately 15% of them present only once. CDR3 length equals 14 residues. V was trimmed by 3 bases and J by 8 bases, leaving 13 bases between them. Germline lookup yields CDR1 SGHTA and CDR2 FQGNSA. This clonotype has a handful of counts.

The chain combines TRBV7-2 with TRBJ1-4; D is uncertain. The source of this sequence is a woman aged 25 to 39 with Graves' hyperthyroidism that later progressed to Graves' ophthalmopathy. The sample was blood. The CDR3 region has the DNA TGTGCCAGCAGCTTGACCCAGGCTGGGGAAAAACTGTTTTTT. This encodes CASSLTQAGEKLFF.